This T cell receptor (beta chain) stems from a study of CD8 T cells in ankylosing spondylitis. Overall study results and limits: Reports say disease-linked clones showed up significantly more in matched ankylosing spondylitis synovial fluid. Some motif variants had been reported before (in reactive arthritis synovial fluid and blood). Within peripheral blood, clones linked to disease were CD8+ and relatively rare.

CDR3 length: 15 amino acids. Per germline, CDR1 LNHNV and CDR2 YYDKDF (reference sequence). V lost 0 bases to trimming and J lost 6 bases, with 15 bases between them. TCRdb used MiXCR to reprocess the 5' RACE reads, holding one entry per CDR3 protein. Of a few hundred thousand distinct CDR3 sequences in the sample, roughly 20% were seen once. Comments on this clonotype: Its antigen is currently unknown.

This sequence originates from a female donor with ankylosing spondylitis or in good health (not recorded which). This chain joins TRBV15 and TRBJ2-7, with D uncertain. The sequencing input was blood, either unsorted or a sorted T cell fraction (not recorded which). Here the CDR3 reads CATSRELAVSSEQYF. CDR3 DNA sequence: TGTGCCACCAGCAGAGAATTGGCGGTATCTTCCGAGCAGTACTTC.